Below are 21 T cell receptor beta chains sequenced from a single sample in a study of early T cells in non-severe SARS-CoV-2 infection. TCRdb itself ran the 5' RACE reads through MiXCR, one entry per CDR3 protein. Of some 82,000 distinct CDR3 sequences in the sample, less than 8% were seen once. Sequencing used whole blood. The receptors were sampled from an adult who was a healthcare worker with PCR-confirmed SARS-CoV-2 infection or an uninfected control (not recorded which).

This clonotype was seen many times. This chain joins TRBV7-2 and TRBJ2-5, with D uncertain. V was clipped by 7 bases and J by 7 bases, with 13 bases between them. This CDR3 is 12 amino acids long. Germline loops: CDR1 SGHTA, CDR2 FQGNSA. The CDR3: CASTPPSGTQYF. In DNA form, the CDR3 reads TGTGCCAGCACCCCCCCCTCTGGGACCCAGTACTTC.

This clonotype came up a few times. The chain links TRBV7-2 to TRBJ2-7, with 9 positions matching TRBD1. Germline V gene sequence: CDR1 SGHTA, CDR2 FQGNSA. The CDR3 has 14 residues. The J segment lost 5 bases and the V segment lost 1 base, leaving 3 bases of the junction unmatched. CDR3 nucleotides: TGTGCCAGCAGCTTAGGGGGACAGGGTCACGAGCAGTACTTC. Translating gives CASSLGGQGHEQYF.

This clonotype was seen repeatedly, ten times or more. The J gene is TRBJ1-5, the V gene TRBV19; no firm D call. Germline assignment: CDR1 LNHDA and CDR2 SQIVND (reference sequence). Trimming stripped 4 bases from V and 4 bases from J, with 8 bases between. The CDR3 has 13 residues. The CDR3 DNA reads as TGTGCCAGTAGTAGCAGAGGGAATCAGCCCCAGCATTTT. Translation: CASSSRGNQPQHF.

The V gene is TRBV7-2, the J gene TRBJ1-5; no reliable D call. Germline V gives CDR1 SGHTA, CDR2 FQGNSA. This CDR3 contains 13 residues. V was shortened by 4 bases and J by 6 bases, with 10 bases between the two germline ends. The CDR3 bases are TGTGCCAGCAGCTCCCTGGGAGCTCAGCCCCAGCATTTT. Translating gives CASSSLGAQPQHF.

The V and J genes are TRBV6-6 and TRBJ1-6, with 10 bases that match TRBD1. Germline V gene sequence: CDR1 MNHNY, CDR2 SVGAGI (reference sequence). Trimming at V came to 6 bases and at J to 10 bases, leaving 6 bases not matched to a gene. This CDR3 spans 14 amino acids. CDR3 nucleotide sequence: TGTGCCAGCAGGATGGACAGGGGGGGATCACCCCTCCACTTT. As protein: CASRMDRGGSPLHF.

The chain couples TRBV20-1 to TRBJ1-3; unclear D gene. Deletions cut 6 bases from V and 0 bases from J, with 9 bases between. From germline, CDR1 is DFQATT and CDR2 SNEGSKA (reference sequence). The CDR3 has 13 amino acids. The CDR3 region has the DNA TGCAGTGCCCCATTCAGCTCTGGAAACACCATATATTTT. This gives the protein CSAPFSSGNTIYF.

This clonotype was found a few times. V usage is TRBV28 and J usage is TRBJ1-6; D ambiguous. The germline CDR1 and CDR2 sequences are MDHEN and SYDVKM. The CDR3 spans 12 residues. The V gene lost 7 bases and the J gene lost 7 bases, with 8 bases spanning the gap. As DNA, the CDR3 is TGTGCCAGCAAACAGCTCAATTCACCCCTCCACTTT. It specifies CASKQLNSPLHF.

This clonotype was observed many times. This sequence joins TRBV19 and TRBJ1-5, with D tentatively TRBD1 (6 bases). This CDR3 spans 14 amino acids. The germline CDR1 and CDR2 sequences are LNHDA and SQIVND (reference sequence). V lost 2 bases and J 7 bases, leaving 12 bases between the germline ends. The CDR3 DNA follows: TGTGCCAGTAGTATAACGACAGGTGGACAGCCCCAGCATTTT. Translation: CASSITTGGQPQHF.

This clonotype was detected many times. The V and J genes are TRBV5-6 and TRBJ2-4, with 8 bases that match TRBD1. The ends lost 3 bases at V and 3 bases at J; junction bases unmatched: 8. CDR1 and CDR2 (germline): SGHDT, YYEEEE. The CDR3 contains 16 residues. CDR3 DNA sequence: TGTGCCAGCAGCTCAAAGGACAGGGTCGTCAAAAACATTCAGTACTTC. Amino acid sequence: CASSSKDRVVKNIQYF.

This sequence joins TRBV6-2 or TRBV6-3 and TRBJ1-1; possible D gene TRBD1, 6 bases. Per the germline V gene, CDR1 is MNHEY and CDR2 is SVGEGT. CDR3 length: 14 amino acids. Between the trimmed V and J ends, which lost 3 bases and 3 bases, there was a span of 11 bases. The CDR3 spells CASSYGGLHTEAFF. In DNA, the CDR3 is TGTGCCAGCAGTTATGGGGGCTTGCACACTGAAGCTTTCTTT.

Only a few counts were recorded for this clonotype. CDR3 amino acids: CATSDTAGKAGEQYF. The CDR3, as DNA: TGTGCCACCAGTGACACAGCCGGGAAGGCGGGCGAGCAGTACTTC. The rearrangement uses TRBV24-1 and TRBJ2-7, with D maybe TRBD2 (5 bases). Germline-derived CDR1 and CDR2 are KGHDR and SFDVKD. Trimming shortened V by 4 bases and J by 6 bases, and 18 bases separated the two germline ends. The CDR3 is 15 amino acids.

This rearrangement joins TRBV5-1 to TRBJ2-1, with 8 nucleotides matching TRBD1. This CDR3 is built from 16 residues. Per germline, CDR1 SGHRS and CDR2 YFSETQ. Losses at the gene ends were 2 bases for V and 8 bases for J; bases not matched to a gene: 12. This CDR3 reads CASSLSNSYRGDEQFF. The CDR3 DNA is TGCGCCAGCAGCTTATCTAACAGCTACAGGGGGGATGAGCAGTTCTTC.

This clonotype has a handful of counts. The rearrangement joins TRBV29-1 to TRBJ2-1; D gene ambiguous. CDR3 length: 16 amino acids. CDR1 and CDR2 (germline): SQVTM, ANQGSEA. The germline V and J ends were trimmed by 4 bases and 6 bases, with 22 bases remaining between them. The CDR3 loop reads CSVAGRTPSMRNEQFF. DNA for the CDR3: TGCAGCGTTGCGGGTAGAACACCGTCGATGCGCAATGAGCAGTTCTTC.

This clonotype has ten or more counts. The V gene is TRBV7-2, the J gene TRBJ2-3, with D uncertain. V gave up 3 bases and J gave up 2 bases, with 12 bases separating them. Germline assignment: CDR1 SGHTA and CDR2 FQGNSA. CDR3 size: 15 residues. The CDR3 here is CASSFDSTFTDTQYF. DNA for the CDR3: TGTGCCAGCAGCTTCGACTCAACCTTCACAGATACGCAGTATTTT.

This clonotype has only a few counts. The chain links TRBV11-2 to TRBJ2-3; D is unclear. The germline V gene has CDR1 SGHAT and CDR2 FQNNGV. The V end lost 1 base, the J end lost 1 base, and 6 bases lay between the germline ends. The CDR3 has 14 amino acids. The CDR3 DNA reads TGTGCCAGCAGCTTAGTTGAGCGCACAGATACGCAGTATTTT. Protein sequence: CASSLVERTDTQYF.

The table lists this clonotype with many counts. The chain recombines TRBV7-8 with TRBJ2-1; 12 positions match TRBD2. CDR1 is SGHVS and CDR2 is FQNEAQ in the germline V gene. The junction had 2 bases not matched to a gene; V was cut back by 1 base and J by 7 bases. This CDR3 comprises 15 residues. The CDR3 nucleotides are TGTGCCAGCAGCTTAGGACTAGCGGGGGAGAATGAGCAGTTCTTC. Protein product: CASSLGLAGENEQFF.

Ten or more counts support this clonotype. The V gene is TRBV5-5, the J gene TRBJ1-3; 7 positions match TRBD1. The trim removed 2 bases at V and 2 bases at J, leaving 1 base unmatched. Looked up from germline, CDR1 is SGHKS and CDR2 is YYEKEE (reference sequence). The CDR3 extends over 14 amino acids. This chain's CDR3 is CASSLTGAGNTIYF. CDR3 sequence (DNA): TGTGCCAGCAGCTTAACAGGGGCTGGAAACACCATATATTTT.

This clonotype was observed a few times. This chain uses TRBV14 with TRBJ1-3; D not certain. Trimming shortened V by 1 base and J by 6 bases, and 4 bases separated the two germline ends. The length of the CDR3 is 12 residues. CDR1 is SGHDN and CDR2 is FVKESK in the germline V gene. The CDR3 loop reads CASSQVQNTIYF. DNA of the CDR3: TGTGCCAGCAGCCAAGTACAAAACACCATATATTTT.

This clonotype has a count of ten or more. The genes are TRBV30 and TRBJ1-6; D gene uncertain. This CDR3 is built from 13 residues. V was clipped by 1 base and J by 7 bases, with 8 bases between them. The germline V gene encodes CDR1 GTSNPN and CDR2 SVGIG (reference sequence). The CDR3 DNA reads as TGTGCCTGGAGTGCCCCCGGCAATTCACCCCTCCACTTT. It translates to CAWSAPGNSPLHF.

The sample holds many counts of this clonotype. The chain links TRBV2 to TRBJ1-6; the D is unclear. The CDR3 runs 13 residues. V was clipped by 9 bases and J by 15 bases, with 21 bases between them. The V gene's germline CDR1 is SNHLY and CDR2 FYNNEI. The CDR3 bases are TGTGCCAGTGGGAGAACAGAGTCCGGGAGCCTCCACTTT. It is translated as CASGRTESGSLHF.

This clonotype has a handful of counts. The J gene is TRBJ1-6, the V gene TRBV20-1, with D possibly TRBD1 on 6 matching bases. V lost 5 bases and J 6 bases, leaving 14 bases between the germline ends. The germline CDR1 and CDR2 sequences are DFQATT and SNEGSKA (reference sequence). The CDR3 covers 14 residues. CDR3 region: CSAPETGPNSPLHF. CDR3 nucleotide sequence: TGCAGTGCTCCAGAGACAGGTCCTAATTCACCCCTCCACTTT.